The next 12 T cell receptor beta chains were all read from a single sample in a study of graft-versus-host responses after intestinal transplantation. Their antigens are not known. Libraries were prepared by immunoSEQ multiplex PCR; TCRdb keeps only in-frame clonotypes and omits some of them. Of 100,000 to 130,000 clones listed, about nine tenths were seen once; the top ten hold 0.71%. Sequencing used unstimulated CD4+ T cells sorted from spleen or lymph node cells, obtained before transplant. The receptors shown here come from a human donor who was the organ donor for an intestinal transplant.

The chain uses TRBV9 and TRBJ2-1; perhaps TRBD2 as D (6 bases). The germline V gene encodes CDR1 SGDLS and CDR2 YYNGEE. Deletions cut 0 bases from V and 3 bases from J, with 16 bases between. This CDR3 region has 17 residues. The CDR3 sequence is CASSVGGPRRGYNEQFF. Here the CDR3 DNA reads TGTGCCAGCAGCGTAGGAGGGCCTAGGAGGGGCTACAATGAGCAGTTCTTC.

The V and J genes are TRBV5-6 and TRBJ2-7, with a possible D match to TRBD1 (6 bases). Germline CDR1 is SGHDT and CDR2 is YYEEEE. V lost 3 bases to trimming and J lost 0 bases, with 16 bases between them. CDR3 size: 16 residues. CDR3 nucleotides: TGTGCCAGCAGCTCCACGGGGACACAGAGCTCCTACGAGCAGTACTTC. This encodes CASSSTGTQSSYEQYF.

V is TRBV29-1 and J is TRBJ1-6; TRBD1 is a possible D gene (5 bases). The CDR3 has 13 residues. Germline V gene lookup returns CDR1 SQVTM and CDR2 ANQGSEA. V was shortened by 6 bases and J by 9 bases, with 15 bases between the two germline ends. The CDR3 loop reads CSVAGDSASPLHF. CDR3 bases: TGCAGCGTGGCGGGGGACTCCGCTTCACCCCTCCACTTT.

This rearrangement joins TRBV5-1 to TRBJ2-7, with unresolved D. CDR1 is SGHRS and CDR2 is YFSETQ in the germline V gene. The CDR3 loop spans 12 amino acids. V lost 4 bases to trimming and J lost 7 bases, with 12 bases between them. The CDR3 sequence: CASSPIGAEQYF. The CDR3 DNA is TGCGCCAGCAGCCCAATAGGAGCGGAGCAGTACTTC. The variable domain in full, completed from reference TRBV5-1 and TRBJ2-7, reads KAGVTQTPRYLIKTRGQQVTLSCSPISGHRSVSWYQQTPGQGLQFLFEYFSETQRNKGNFPGRFSGRQFSNSRSEMNVSTLELGDSALYLCASSPIGAEQYFGPGTRLTVT.

The V and J genes are TRBV18 and TRBJ2-7; D unresolved. The CDR3 spans 15 residues. V was cut by 6 bases and J by 6 bases, with 21 bases left in between. CDR1 and CDR2 from the germline V gene are KGHSH and LQKENI. In DNA form, the CDR3 reads TGTGCCAGCTCCCCCCTTTATTCGGAGCTGGGCGAGCAGTACTTC. Protein product: CASSPLYSELGEQYF. The variable domain in full, completed from reference TRBV18 and TRBJ2-7, reads NAGVMQNPRHLVRRRGQEARLRCSPMKGHSHVYWYRQLPEEGLKFMVYLQKENIIDESGMPKERFSAEFPKEGPSILRIQQVVRGDSAAYFCASSPLYSELGEQYFGPGTRLTVT.

The chain recombines TRBV6-1 with TRBJ1-6; 10 bases agree with TRBD1. CDR3 length equals 14 residues. With 5 bases clipped from V and 7 bases from J, the junction kept 2 bases outside the gene matches. Germline V CDR1 and CDR2: MNHNS, SASEGT. The CDR3 DNA reads as TGTGCCAGCAGTTGGGACAGGGGCAATTCACCCCTCCACTTT. It yields the protein CASSWDRGNSPLHF.

This clone showed up just a few times. This chain uses TRBV11-3 with TRBJ2-7; D is perhaps TRBD1 or TRBD2 (5 bases each). The germline CDR1 and CDR2 sequences are SGHNT and YENEEA. There are 15 residues in the CDR3. V was trimmed by 5 bases and J by 7 bases, leaving 21 bases between them. CDR3 loop: CASSPLGVGDAEQYF. The CDR3 DNA follows: TGTGCCAGCAGCCCCCTGGGAGTAGGGGACGCGGAGCAGTACTTC.

The chain is built from TRBV30 and TRBJ2-3; 11 bases line up with TRBD1. The CDR3 length is 14 residues. With 6 bases clipped from V and 2 bases from J, the junction kept 4 bases outside the gene matches. Germline assignment: CDR1 GTSNPN and CDR2 SVGIG (reference sequence). The CDR3 nucleotides read TGTGCCTGTTCGGACAGGGGGCCCACAGATACGCAGTATTTT. This codes for CACSDRGPTDTQYF.

The chain carries TRBV19 and TRBJ1-6; 7 positions match TRBD1. The CDR3 is made up of 15 amino acids. The germline gives CDR1 LNHDA, CDR2 SQIVND (reference sequence). The junction had 5 bases not matched to a gene; V was cut back by 8 bases and J by 1 base. The CDR3 coding sequence is TGTGCCAGTCACAGGGGTTCTTCCTATAATTCACCCCTCCACTTT. This codes for CASHRGSSYNSPLHF.

This clone has only one observation. The chain joins TRBV30 to TRBJ1-5; TRBD1 agrees at 10 bases. V lost 3 bases and J lost 7; bases outside the gene matches: 9. Germline CDR1 is GTSNPN and CDR2 is SVGIG (reference sequence). This CDR3 has 15 amino acids. CDR3 protein: CAWSAGQGLRQPQHF. DNA of the CDR3: TGTGCCTGGAGCGCGGGACAGGGGTTGAGGCAGCCCCAGCATTTT.

The chain has TRBV2 and TRBJ2-1; the D call may be TRBD1 or TRBD2 (5 bases each). Per germline, CDR1 SNHLY and CDR2 FYNNEI. V gave up 1 base and J gave up 0 bases, with 13 bases separating them. The CDR3 is made up of 17 amino acids. The CDR3 nucleotides read TGTGCCAGCAGTGAAGGAGGGACGGCGGGCTCCTACAATGAGCAGTTCTTC. This sequence encodes CASSEGGTAGSYNEQFF. The complete variable domain, with remaining parts taken from reference TRBV2 and TRBJ2-1, reads EPEVTQTPSHQVTQMGQEVILRCVPISNHLYFYWYRQILGQKVEFLVSFYNNEISEKSEIFDDQFSVERPDGSNFTLKIRSTKLEDSAMYFCASSEGGTAGSYNEQFFGPGTRLTVL.

The chain recombines TRBV12-5 with TRBJ2-1; TRBD2 matches at 7 bases. The V gene's germline CDR1 is LGHNT and CDR2 FRNRAP. CDR3 length: 15 residues. J was trimmed by 0 bases and V by 3 bases; bases with no gene match: 2. The CDR3: CASGFRGSSYNEQFF. CDR3 DNA: TGTGCTAGTGGTTTTCGCGGGAGCTCCTACAATGAGCAGTTCTTC.